These T cell receptor beta chains were read from a single sample in a study of CD8 T cell repertoires and HIV-1 epitope variants. No antigens are known for them. Repertoires were generated with immunoSEQ multiplex PCR, while TCRdb's copy carries only in-frame clones and drops some. The sample includes approximately 4,600 clones, roughly three fifths of them seen just once. Sequencing input: cultured CD8+ T cells derived from PBMCs. The receptor set was obtained from a male donor with HIV. The CDR3 runs from the conserved cysteine through the conserved F or W. Fields, in order: CDR3 length, V gene, J gene, CDR3 protein.

len: 13
v_gene: TRBV13
j_gene: TRBJ1-3
CDR3aa: CASSFLSGNTIYF

len: 17
v_gene: TRBV28
j_gene: TRBJ2-2
CDR3aa: CASSFPPTHRGTGELFF

len: 15
v_gene: TRBV5-6
j_gene: TRBJ1-6
CDR3aa: CASSFLQGVNSPLHF

len: 18
v_gene: TRBV11-2
j_gene: TRBJ2-2
CDR3aa: CASSSPGQGEVWTGELFF

len: 15
v_gene: TRBV7-6
j_gene: TRBJ1-1
CDR3aa: CASSSQDRQNTEAFF

len: 16
v_gene: TRBV6-5
j_gene: TRBJ2-5
CDR3aa: CASSYSGTSGQETQYF

len: 13
v_gene: TRBV6-5
j_gene: TRBJ2-2
CDR3aa: CASSSDSTGELFF

len: 14
v_gene: TRBV28
j_gene: TRBJ1-2
CDR3aa: CASSTPGQGDGYTF

len: 16
v_gene: TRBV5-8
j_gene: TRBJ2-1
CDR3aa: CASSFVGLDRDNEQFF

len: 15
v_gene: TRBV27
j_gene: TRBJ2-1
CDR3aa: CASSLSASGYNEQFF

len: 14
v_gene: TRBV28
j_gene: TRBJ2-3
CDR3aa: CASSLSTSTDTQYF

len: 16
v_gene: TRBV5-4
j_gene: TRBJ1-2
CDR3aa: CASSQDPVELDYGYTF

len: 16
v_gene: TRBV19
j_gene: TRBJ1-5
CDR3aa: CASSSQEGYSNQPQHF

len: 16
v_gene: TRBV7-7
j_gene: TRBJ1-2
CDR3aa: CASSQDPPDLDYGYTF

len: 14
v_gene: TRBV19
j_gene: TRBJ2-5
CDR3aa: CASSISQGQETQYF

len: 14
v_gene: TRBV2
j_gene: TRBJ2-1
CDR3aa: CASGTSTLDNEQFF

len: 14
v_gene: TRBV2
j_gene: TRBJ2-1
CDR3aa: CASITESSYNEQFF

len: 14
v_gene: TRBV7-8
j_gene: TRBJ2-7
CDR3aa: CASSSGTSSYEQYF

len: 17
v_gene: TRBV13
j_gene: TRBJ2-7
CDR3aa: CASSLVGQETTSYEQYF

len: 17
v_gene: TRBV7-9
j_gene: TRBJ2-3
CDR3aa: CASSPGGGGAGTDTQYF

len: 16
v_gene: TRBV6-5
j_gene: TRBJ1-5
CDR3aa: CASSLSGTGVNQPQHF

len: 15
v_gene: TRBV21-1
j_gene: TRBJ2-7
CDR3aa: CASSKDSGGTYEQYF

len: 13
v_gene: TRBV19
j_gene: TRBJ1-6
CDR3aa: CATLADGSSPLHF

len: 13
v_gene: TRBV7-9
j_gene: TRBJ1-1
CDR3aa: CASSPQGETEAFF

len: 15
v_gene: TRBV15
j_gene: TRBJ2-1
CDR3aa: CATSRYSASYNEQFF

len: 13
v_gene: TRBV5-5
j_gene: TRBJ1-4
CDR3aa: CASSFWGDEKLFF

len: 14
v_gene: TRBV11-2
j_gene: TRBJ2-7
CDR3aa: CASSPDREYYEQYF

len: 15
v_gene: TRBV27
j_gene: TRBJ2-5
CDR3aa: CASSLGWTSGETQYF

len: 14
v_gene: TRBV7-8
j_gene: TRBJ2-7
CDR3aa: CASTVLAGDYEQYF

len: 17
v_gene: TRBV5-1
j_gene: TRBJ1-5
CDR3aa: CASSPVPDIGRAQPQHF

len: 14
v_gene: TRBV28
j_gene: TRBJ2-1
CDR3aa: CASLTSGGWNEQFF

len: 13
v_gene: TRBV6-4
j_gene: TRBJ1-6
CDR3aa: CASSDGDNSPLHF

len: 13
v_gene: TRBV11-2
j_gene: TRBJ1-1
CDR3aa: CASVGPGNTEAFF

len: 15
v_gene: TRBV7-9
j_gene: TRBJ1-2
CDR3aa: CASSLGDSGRGGYTF

len: 13
v_gene: TRBV18
j_gene: TRBJ2-7
CDR3aa: CASSPSSSYEQYF

len: 12
v_gene: TRBV13
j_gene: TRBJ2-5
CDR3aa: CASSNSVSAQYF

len: 16
v_gene: TRBV6-5
j_gene: TRBJ2-2
CDR3aa: CASSYTSGRSTGELFF

len: 17
v_gene: TRBV28
j_gene: TRBJ1-5
CDR3aa: CASSLGPSWGFDQPQHF

len: 13
v_gene: TRBV19
j_gene: TRBJ2-1
CDR3aa: CASSIRLVYEQFF

len: 15
v_gene: TRBV4-2
j_gene: TRBJ1-1
CDR3aa: CASSQGALTNTEAFF

len: 11
v_gene: TRBV28
j_gene: TRBJ1-1
CDR3aa: CASSLGTEAFF

len: 14
v_gene: TRBV4-1
j_gene: TRBJ1-5
CDR3aa: CASSQDSRAQPQHF

len: 15
v_gene: TRBV7-9
j_gene: TRBJ2-7
CDR3aa: CASSWPSGGAYEQYF

len: 15
v_gene: TRBV7-8
j_gene: TRBJ2-1
CDR3aa: CASSDAGEGVSEQFF

len: 14
v_gene: TRBV7-9
j_gene: TRBJ2-7
CDR3aa: CASSPWDSSYEQYF

len: 14
v_gene: TRBV4-1
j_gene: TRBJ1-5
CDR3aa: CASSFSRGYGPQHF

len: 13
v_gene: TRBV6-5
j_gene: TRBJ2-1
CDR3aa: CASQQGAYNEQFF

len: 14
v_gene: TRBV2
j_gene: TRBJ2-1
CDR3aa: CASSNSGMNDEQFF

len: 14
v_gene: TRBV10-2
j_gene: TRBJ2-1
CDR3aa: CASSGVAGGGEQFF

len: 12
v_gene: TRBV28
j_gene: TRBJ2-7
CDR3aa: CASSLSRPEQYF

len: 13
v_gene: TRBV28
j_gene: TRBJ1-2
CDR3aa: CASSLYGGAGYTF

len: 13
v_gene: TRBV7-9
j_gene: TRBJ2-1
CDR3aa: CASSLDAGNEQFF

len: 14
v_gene: TRBV5-1
j_gene: TRBJ2-7
CDR3aa: CASSFNRVSYEQYF

len: 12
v_gene: TRBV28
j_gene: TRBJ1-1
CDR3aa: CASARVGTEAFF

len: 16
v_gene: TRBV5-1
j_gene: TRBJ1-1
CDR3aa: CASSLGLTGANTEAFF

len: 15
v_gene: TRBV19
j_gene: TRBJ2-1
CDR3aa: CASSPDFSSYNEQFF

len: 17
v_gene: TRBV7-9
j_gene: TRBJ2-7
CDR3aa: CASSSSLSLSSPYEQYF

len: 17
v_gene: TRBV5-1
j_gene: TRBJ2-7
CDR3aa: CASSLYSGTTSSYEQYF

len: 18
v_gene: TRBV9
j_gene: TRBJ2-3
CDR3aa: CASSMPGPGQISADTQYF